This T cell receptor beta chain was retrieved from a study of shared clonotypes between healthy human individuals. As for this clone: Its antigen remains unknown.

V shed 6 bases and J shed 0 bases, with 8 bases lying between them. The CDR3 spans 13 residues. Germline V gene lookup returns CDR1 ENHRY and CDR2 SYGVKD. TCRdb keeps only in-frame clones here, not all; method: immunoSEQ multiplex PCR. The sample lists around 430,000 clones, about 85% occurring once. Whole-study results and caveats: Sharing of clonotypes among donors was expected to vary with sequencing depth. Investigators collected only blood, and repertoires in tissues likely differ.

The V gene is TRBV10-3, the J gene TRBJ1-1; D remains ambiguous. Sequencing was performed on PBMCs. This sequence originates from a woman aged 40 to 50 in good health. Some clones in this sample may be carry-over from other donors' samples. Here the CDR3 DNA reads TGTGCCATCAGCCAAGCTATGAACACTGAAGCTTTCTTT. Encoded protein: CAISQAMNTEAFF.